This T cell receptor beta chain comes out of a study of blood T cell repertoires in COVID-19. Study details: Samples representing acute and convalescent COVID-19 were sourced from the United States, Italy and Spain. Sample material is recorded as cDNA or gDNA derived from T cells, B-cell-depleted T cells, or PBMCs.

As processed by the authors: Amplification from reference gene primers served as the basis for estimated nucleated cell counts. TCRdb's table, derived via immunoSEQ multiplex PCR, lists solely in-frame clones and lacks some. The DNA gave D and trimming, while V, J and clone size come from that table. This sample has 200,000 to 300,000 clones, with 65% to 90% found just once. Germline V CDR1 and CDR2: MNHEY, SMNVEV (reference sequence). This CDR3 has 15 amino acids. The V end was cut by 6 bases, the J end by 1 base, with 15 bases between. Source material: peripheral blood. The receptor's source is a young man with active or convalescent COVID-19. The chain employs TRBV27 and TRBJ1-1; D uncertain. In DNA form, the CDR3 reads TGTGCCAGCAGCCGAGCGGGCGCGGGGAACACTGAAGCTTTCTTT. Its protein product is CASSRAGAGNTEAFF.